The sample holds many counts of the clone carrying this T cell receptor (beta chain). The antigen remains unidentified. The germline gives CDR1 KGHDR, CDR2 SFDVKD. The CDR3 sequence is 10 residues long. V was clipped by 7 bases and J by 7 bases, with 6 bases between them. These data are taken from a study of T-cell memory formation after mild COVID-19. It was 5'RACE with constant-segment primers that produced the TCR alpha and TCR beta cDNA libraries, which carried sample barcodes and UMIs. Via MiXCR, TCRdb re-called the 5' RACE reads, giving one row per CDR3 protein. The data hold 50,000 or so distinct CDR3 sequences, with less than 15% observed a single time. Study-level results: Mostly located in CM and EM were contracting CD4+ clones, with contracting CD8+ clones located in EMRA. Whether day 37 second-wave clones are SARS-CoV-2-specific was not confirmed.

The source is a man younger than 35 who had mild COVID-19 (a few samples of this study predate the infection). Cell type and time point are not known. The chain is built from TRBV24-1 and TRBJ1-1, with D unclear. Specimen: PBMCs or a T cell subset sorted from them (not recorded which). This chain's CDR3 is CATRFGEAFF. The CDR3 DNA is TGTGCCACCAGATTCGGTGAAGCTTTCTTT.